The 21 T cell receptor beta chains in this list originate from one sample, sequenced in a study of Graves' ophthalmopathy and Graves' hyperthyroidism. TCR beta CDR3 regions were amplified from RNA transcripts. An opening RT-PCR round employed HTBI primers and preceded a second-round multiplex PCR. In TCRdb, the multiplex PCR reads were re-called with MiXCR into one record per CDR3 protein. The data hold about 400,000 distinct CDR3 sequences, with about 16% observed a single time. Sample: peripheral blood. The receptors come from a woman between 18 and 29 years old with Graves' ophthalmopathy.

This clonotype has ten or more counts. The chain is built from TRBV19 and TRBJ1-5; 7 nucleotides match TRBD1. V was clipped by 5 bases and J by 5 bases; unmatched bases: 9. Germline CDR1 LNHDA, CDR2 SQIVND (reference sequence). This CDR3 contains 15 residues. In DNA, the CDR3 is TGTGCCAGTAGTGGTCCCTTCCAGGGGGATCAGCCCCAGCATTTT. Translating gives CASSGPFQGDQPQHF.

This clonotype was picked up many times. The genes are TRBV28 and TRBJ1-2; 8 bases map to TRBD1. The CDR3 is 14 residues long. V was clipped by 6 bases and J by 8 bases; unmatched bases: 11. The germline V gene has CDR1 MDHEN and CDR2 SYDVKM. The DNA of the CDR3 is TGTGCCAGCAGGACTACAGGGGGATTTATGGGCTACACCTTC. Amino acid sequence: CASRTTGGFMGYTF.

This clonotype was seen ten or more times. This chain connects TRBV10-3 to TRBJ2-7, with 7 bases identical to TRBD1. Trimming cost V 4 bases and J 2 bases; bases outside gene matches: 5. The germline V gene has CDR1 ENHRY and CDR2 SYGVKD. The CDR3 extends over 14 amino acids. CDR3 coding DNA: TGTGCCATCAGTGCACAGGGGTCCCCCTACGAGCAGTACTTC. Its protein is CAISAQGSPYEQYF.

This clonotype was seen repeatedly, ten times or more. The V call is TRBV5-5, the J call TRBJ2-7, with a tentative D call TRBD1 (6 bases). The CDR3 spans 14 residues. The V end was cut by 2 bases, the J end by 3 bases, with 12 bases between. Germline loops: CDR1 SGHKS, CDR2 YYEKEE (reference sequence). As DNA, the CDR3 is TGTGCCAGCAGCTTTCGGACAGAGTACTACGAGCAGTACTTC. Protein sequence: CASSFRTEYYEQYF. Complete variable domain (other parts from reference TRBV5-5 and TRBJ2-7): DAGVTQSPTHLIKTRGQQVTLRCSPISGHKSVSWYQQVLGQGPQFIFQYYEKEERGRGNFPDRFSARQFPNYSSELNVNALLLGDSALYLCASSFRTEYYEQYFGPGTRLTVT.

The chain couples TRBV9 to TRBJ2-7; 9 bases fit TRBD1. The CDR3 loop spans 14 amino acids. Germline CDR1 SGDLS, CDR2 YYNGEE. The V segment lost 4 bases and the J segment 7 bases; nucleotides outside the gene matches: 9. The CDR3 DNA reads TGTGCCAGCAGCACTCGGACAGGGGCAGGGGAGCAGTACTTC. This gives the protein CASSTRTGAGEQYF.

This clonotype was counted ten times or more. The rearrangement joins TRBV6-1 to TRBJ2-2; D unclear. Germline V gene lookup returns CDR1 MNHNS and CDR2 SASEGT. The CDR3 covers 16 residues. V was pared by 2 bases and J by 0 bases, with 10 bases between. Written as DNA, the CDR3 is TGTGCCAGCAGTGAACGTGACGGAGCGAACACCGGGGAGCTGTTTTTT. It is translated as CASSERDGANTGELFF.

Many counts were recorded for this clonotype. The chain joins TRBV6-1 to TRBJ2-5, with D perhaps TRBD1 (5 bases). Germline CDR1 and CDR2: MNHNS and SASEGT. The CDR3 spans 15 residues. Trimming shortened V by 6 bases and J by 5 bases, and 19 bases separated the two germline ends. The CDR3 region has the DNA TGTGCCAGCAGCAAAATGACAGACGGGTGGGAGACCCAGTACTTC. It yields the protein CASSKMTDGWETQYF.

The chain links TRBV6-2 or TRBV6-3 to TRBJ2-7; D perhaps matches TRBD1 (6 bases). Trimming removed 7 bases at V and 1 base at J, with 14 bases between. Germline V CDR1 and CDR2: MNHEY, SVGEGT. This CDR3 is 14 amino acids long. Here the CDR3 reads CASTTPTGSYEQYF. CDR3 sequence (DNA): TGTGCCAGCACCACGCCGACAGGATCCTACGAGCAGTACTTC.

This clonotype was picked up many times. V and J are TRBV10-3 and TRBJ2-5; 8 nucleotides align to TRBD2. CDR3 length: 14 amino acids. Germline CDR1 reads ENHRY; CDR2 reads SYGVKD. Germline trimming cut 5 bases from V and 3 bases from J; bases unmatched to any gene: 5. For the CDR3, the DNA is TGTGCCATCAGTAGTTCAGCGGGGGAAGAGACCCAGTACTTC. It translates to CAISSSAGEETQYF.

This clonotype was counted many times. V is TRBV7-9 and J is TRBJ1-1; maybe TRBD1 (5 bases). This CDR3 contains 14 residues. In germline, CDR1 is SEHNR, CDR2 FQNEAQ (reference sequence). V lost 5 bases to trimming and J lost 1 base, with 11 bases between them. The CDR3 DNA sequence: TGTGCCAGCAGCCCTGGGGCAGCGAACACTGAAGCTTTCTTT. It translates to CASSPGAANTEAFF.

In this sample, this clonotype turned up a few times. This chain joins TRBV6-5 and TRBJ2-2; either TRBD1 or TRBD2 may fit D (7 bases each). This CDR3 spans 17 amino acids. With 2 bases removed from V and 6 bases from J, the gap between germline ends came to 19 bases. In germline, CDR1 is MNHEY, CDR2 SVGAGI. The CDR3: CASSYPPGRGPAGELFF. In DNA form, the CDR3 reads TGTGCCAGCAGTTACCCCCCGGGGAGGGGGCCGGCCGGGGAGCTGTTTTTT.

This clonotype was seen repeatedly, ten times or more. This chain joins TRBV7-2 and TRBJ2-7; perhaps TRBD2 as D (6 bases). Per germline, CDR1 SGHTA and CDR2 FQGNSA. This CDR3 has 15 residues. Trimming took off 5 bases at V and 2 bases at J, with 16 bases between the two ends. The CDR3 DNA sequence: TGTGCCAGCAGCACCTGGGGCGGGGTCACCTACGAGCAGTACTTC. It specifies CASSTWGGVTYEQYF.

This clonotype appeared many times. The chain links TRBV5-1 to TRBJ2-7; 9 nucleotides match TRBD1. V lost 1 base and J lost 0; bases outside the gene matches: 2. Looked up from germline, CDR1 is SGHRS and CDR2 is YFSETQ. This CDR3 region has 15 residues. The CDR3 DNA sequence: TGCGCCAGCAGCTTGCCGGGACAGGGCTCCTACGAGCAGTACTTC. Translated: CASSLPGQGSYEQYF.

With regard to this clonotype: A much bigger clone sits one base away, suggesting this may be a read error. V and J are TRBV12-3 or TRBV12-4 and TRBJ2-7; TRBD1 aligns across 7 bases. V lost 4 bases to trimming and J lost 7 bases; unmatched junction nucleotides: 1. The CDR3 length is 11 residues. The CDR3 protein is CASSSTGEQYF. The CDR3 nucleotides read TGTGCCAGCAGTTCGACAGGGGAGCAGTACTTC.

This clonotype showed up many times. The rearrangement links TRBV7-2 to TRBJ2-5, with 10 positions matching TRBD2. The V and J ends lost 5 bases and 1 base, in that order; junction bases with no gene match: 7. The CDR3 is 16 residues long. The V gene's germline CDR1 is SGHTA and CDR2 FQGNSA. CDR3 DNA sequence: TGTGCCAGCAGCCTAGAGGGACTAGCGAGCCAAGAGACCCAGTACTTC. It translates to CASSLEGLASQETQYF. Full variable domain (rest looked up from reference TRBV7-2 and TRBJ2-5): GAGVSQSPSNKVTEKGKDVELRCDPISGHTALYWYRQSLGQGLEFLIYFQGNSAPDKSGLPSDRFSAERTGGSVSTLTIQRTQQEDSAVYLCASSLEGLASQETQYFGPGTRLLVL.

This clonotype was seen ten or more times. The chain joins TRBV5-6 to TRBJ2-7; D not certain. V was shortened by 2 bases and J by 0 bases, with 9 bases between the two germline ends. This CDR3 contains 14 residues. Germline CDR1 SGHDT, CDR2 YYEEEE. CDR3 in amino acids: CASSLTLSSYEQYF. The CDR3 region has the DNA TGTGCCAGCAGCTTAACCCTTAGCTCCTACGAGCAGTACTTC.

This clonotype occurred many times. This chain links TRBV2 with TRBJ1-5; 8 positions agree with TRBD1. V lost 8 bases, J lost 6 bases, and 9 bases stayed unmatched. This CDR3 comprises 14 residues. CDR1 and CDR2 (germline): SNHLY, FYNNEI. The CDR3 reads CASSRDRGGQPQHF. The CDR3 nucleotides are TGTGCCAGCTCCCGCGACAGGGGAGGTCAGCCCCAGCATTTT.

The sample holds many counts of this clonotype. The V and J genes are TRBV12-3 or TRBV12-4 and TRBJ1-2, with D possibly being TRBD1 (6 bases). V was clipped by 5 bases and J by 3 bases, with 13 bases between them. This CDR3 contains 14 residues. CDR3 nucleotides: TGTGCCAGCAGTGGCCAGGGGACCCACTATGGCTACACCTTC. Translation gives CASSGQGTHYGYTF.

This clonotype was detected a few times. The chain recombines TRBV18 with TRBJ2-2; TRBD2 might be the D (6 bases). Germline CDR1 and CDR2: KGHSH and LQKENI. The CDR3 has 16 amino acids. With 6 bases removed from V and 2 bases from J, the gap between germline ends came to 16 bases. CDR3 loop: CASSFNAGGNTGELFF. CDR3 coding DNA: TGTGCCAGCTCTTTCAACGCCGGGGGAAACACCGGGGAGCTGTTTTTT. Together with reference TRBV18 and TRBJ2-2, the CDR3 gives the full variable domain: NAGVMQNPRHLVRRRGQEARLRCSPMKGHSHVYWYRQLPEEGLKFMVYLQKENIIDESGMPKERFSAEFPKEGPSILRIQQVVRGDSAAYFCASSFNAGGNTGELFFGEGSRLTVL.

There are many counts of this clonotype. CDR3 DNA sequence: TGTGCCAGCAGTAAAATACAGGGGGCAAGGGACACCGGGGAGCTGTTTTTT. Translating gives CASSKIQGARDTGELFF. This chain links TRBV6-1 with TRBJ2-2; 9 nucleotides match TRBD1. The CDR3 consists of 17 residues. With 5 bases clipped from V and 3 bases from J, the junction kept 10 bases outside the gene matches. The V gene's germline CDR1 is MNHNS and CDR2 SASEGT.

The chain uses TRBV6-1 and TRBJ1-2; 9 nucleotides agree with TRBD1. V shed 9 bases, J shed 3 bases, and the junction held 8 bases outside the gene matches. Germline CDR1 and CDR2: MNHNS and SASEGT. The CDR3 spans 14 residues. This CDR3 is CASRWGQGDYGYTF. The CDR3 bases are TGTGCCAGTCGCTGGGGACAGGGAGACTATGGCTACACCTTC.